The T cell receptor beta chain described here comes from a study of technical replicates of blood from several donors. The CDR3 runs 14 residues. CDR1 and CDR2 from the germline V gene are MNHNY and SVGAGI (reference sequence). V trimming: 6 bases; J trimming: 4 bases; junction bases outside the gene matches: 5. Clones were sequenced by immunoSEQ multiplex PCR, and TCRdb holds only the in-frame ones, with some missing. The data show approximately 59,000 clones, 90% to 95% seen once. The sequencing sample was made of PBMCs. The V gene is TRBV6-6, the J gene TRBJ1-5; 8 bases map to TRBD1. The receptor's source is a human donor in good health. Some clones in this sample may be carry-over from other donors' samples. CDR3 in DNA: TGTGCCAGCAGCCGGGACAGGTTTAATCAGCCCCAGCATTTT. It encodes CASSRDRFNQPQHF.